Listed here are 28 T cell receptor beta chains from one sample, sequenced in a study of T and B cells in COVID-19 patients (dated by TCRdb to the early 2020s). For sequencing, an Illumina MiSeq was employed. Multiplex PCR with BIOMED2 TRB-A/B primer pools was used to amplify the TRB rearrangements. TCRdb reworked the public reads: Q25 trimming with fastp, MiXCR clone assembly, productive beta chains retained. Rows matching on CDR3 protein sequence are summarized as one entry with the most common DNA and genes. In this sample the table shows more than 7,500 distinct CDR3 sequences, approximately 30% of which occur a single time. The ten largest clones capture approximately 5.1% of the sample. TRB repertoires were amplified using roughly 250-500 ng of genomic DNA isolated from blood. The sample consisted of blood. The source of these receptors is a human donor who had recovered from COVID-19.

Comments on this clonotype: The CDR3 carries no conserved terminal phenylalanine or tryptophan, so it likely arises from a read error. The chain has TRBV11-1 and TRBJ2-5; unclear D gene. Trimming took 4 bases from V and 0 from J, leaving 12 bases between them. Germline loops: CDR1 SGHAT, CDR2 FQDESV (reference sequence). The CDR3 spans 15 residues. DNA of the CDR3: TGTGCCAGCAGCTCCTCCGGGTCATACCAAGAGACCCAGTACGGC. Protein sequence: CASSSSGSYQETQYG.

The chain carries TRBV6-5 and TRBJ2-2; 7 nucleotides match TRBD1. Germline lookup yields CDR1 MNHEY and CDR2 SVGAGI. The CDR3 has 14 residues. Trimming at V came to 7 bases and at J to 6 bases, leaving 8 bases not matched to a gene. This CDR3 reads CASKRQGDAGELFF. The DNA of the CDR3 is TGTGCCAGCAAAAGACAGGGCGACGCCGGGGAGCTGTTTTTT.

This clonotype was picked up a small number of times. The chain uses TRBV10-3 and TRBJ1-2; no definite D call. Germline CDR1 is ENHRY and CDR2 is SYGVKD. CDR3 length: 15 residues. Trimming stripped 2 bases from V and 4 bases from J, with 14 bases between. This chain's CDR3 is CAISELNRAGYGYTF. The CDR3 DNA follows: TGTGCCATCAGTGAGCTCAACAGAGCCGGCTATGGCTACACCTTC.

V gene TRBV7-6 combines with J gene TRBJ1-2; 8 bases agree with TRBD1. The CDR3 has 13 amino acids. Germline V CDR1 and CDR2: SGHVS, FNYEAQ. V shed 5 bases, J shed 8 bases, and the junction held 7 bases outside the gene matches. The CDR3 region is CASSPGQGGGYTF. The CDR3 coding sequence is TGTGCCAGCAGCCCAGGACAGGGAGGCGGCTACACCTTC.

This clonotype was seen only a few times. The chain has TRBV6-4 and TRBJ1-1; D unresolved. V gave up 3 bases and J gave up 4 bases, with 12 bases separating them. There are 14 residues in the CDR3. The germline V gene has CDR1 MRHNA and CDR2 SNTAGT. The CDR3 reads CASSDTPRSTEAFF. The CDR3 nucleotides read TGTGCCAGCAGTGATACACCGAGGAGCACTGAAGCTTTCTTT.

The chain employs TRBV5-1 and TRBJ2-5; D is perhaps TRBD2 (5 bases). The germline V and J ends were trimmed by 0 bases and 0 bases, with 9 bases remaining between them. The CDR3 has 15 amino acids. CDR1 is SGHRS, CDR2 YFSETQ, per germline. The CDR3 sequence is CASSLAGINQETQYF. The CDR3 coding sequence is TGCGCCAGCAGCTTGGCGGGAATTAACCAAGAGACCCAGTACTTC.

This clonotype was recorded a few times. The rearrangement uses TRBV6-2 or TRBV6-3 and TRBJ1-5, with D maybe TRBD1 (5 bases). The CDR3 spans 13 residues. Germline loops: CDR1 MNHEY, CDR2 SVGEGT. Trimming pared 5 bases from V and 8 bases from J, leaving 13 bases between. The CDR3 sequence: CASSERETEPQHF. The CDR3, as DNA: TGTGCCAGCAGTGAGAGGGAGACAGAGCCCCAGCATTTT.

The table lists this clonotype with a few counts. This chain connects TRBV6-5 to TRBJ1-3; D uncertain. Trimming removed 2 bases at V and 7 bases at J, with 12 bases between. Germline V gene sequence: CDR1 MNHEY, CDR2 SVGAGI. The CDR3 length is 14 residues. The DNA of the CDR3 is TGTGCCAGCAGTTACGAGCCAGGACCGAACACCATATATTTT. The encoded protein is CASSYEPGPNTIYF.

The CDR3 region has the DNA TGCAGCGTTCCCGGGACAGGGAGGTTGGGGGGGGCCAACGTCCTGACTTTC. It specifies CSVPGTGRLGGANVLTF. V and J are TRBV29-1 and TRBJ2-6; 9 bases align to TRBD1. The CDR3 length is 17 residues. With 5 bases clipped from V and 4 bases from J, the junction kept 12 bases outside the gene matches. Germline loops: CDR1 SQVTM, CDR2 ANQGSEA.

V is TRBV20-1 and J is TRBJ2-5, with 9 bases identical to TRBD2. Germline-derived CDR1 and CDR2 are DFQATT and SNEGSKA (reference sequence). CDR3 size: 13 residues. After removal of 6 bases from V and 5 bases from J, the junction contained 7 bases not matched to a gene. This CDR3 reads CSAARGGRETQYF. The CDR3 DNA reads TGCAGTGCCGCGCGGGGGGGACGGGAGACCCAGTACTTC.

The gene calls are TRBV14 and TRBJ2-5; either TRBD1 or TRBD2 may supply D (5 bases each). V shed 0 bases and J shed 5 bases, with 16 bases lying between them. The length of the CDR3 is 16 residues. In germline, CDR1 is SGHDN, CDR2 FVKESK. CDR3 DNA sequence: TGTGCCAGCAGCCAAGACGTCGGGACGGTGGGGGAGACCCAGTACTTC. Translating gives CASSQDVGTVGETQYF.

Concerning this clonotype: The junction departs from germline at one end; a sequencing error may be responsible. CDR3 sequence reads: CASSLAGGYTGELFF. In DNA form, the CDR3 reads TGTGCCAGCAGCCTAGCGGGGGGATACACCGGGGAGCTGTTTTTT. The rearrangement links TRBV7-9 to TRBJ2-2; TRBD2 matches 11 bases. The CDR3 spans 15 residues. Looked up from germline, CDR1 is SEHNR and CDR2 is FQNEAQ (reference sequence).

This clonotype was seen a handful of times. V is TRBV9 and J is TRBJ2-3; D may be TRBD2 (5 bases). V dropped 3 bases and J dropped 2 bases, with 10 bases sitting between them. The CDR3 sequence is 14 residues long. CDR1 is SGDLS, CDR2 YYNGEE, per germline. CDR3 sequence reads: CASSATGITDTQYF. For the CDR3, the DNA is TGTGCCAGCAGCGCAACGGGGATCACAGATACGCAGTATTTT.

The chain has TRBV6-4 and TRBJ2-2; 9 bases line up with TRBD2. The CDR3 is 16 residues long. Trimming cost V 0 bases and J 6 bases; bases outside gene matches: 5. Germline values: CDR1 MRHNA, CDR2 SNTAGT. The CDR3 sequence: CASSDSAGGPAGELFF. The CDR3 nucleotides are TGTGCCAGCAGTGACTCCGCGGGGGGGCCAGCCGGGGAGCTGTTTTTT.

This clonotype has just one count. The V call is TRBV14, the J call TRBJ1-1, with 9 bases identical to TRBD1. The CDR3 spans 18 residues. Germline CDR1 reads SGHDN; CDR2 reads FVKESK. Trimming removed 4 bases from V and 1 base from J; junction bases left unmatched: 13. The CDR3 protein is CASSRRQGGLVKNTEAFF. The DNA of the CDR3 is TGTGCCAGCAGCCGCCGACAGGGGGGATTGGTGAAGAACACTGAAGCTTTCTTT. The entire variable domain, with the rest obtained from reference TRBV14 and TRBJ1-1, is as follows: EAGVTQFPSHSVIEKGQTVTLRCDPISGHDNLYWYRRVMGKEIKFLLHFVKESKQDESGMPNNRFLAERTGGTYSTLKVQPAELEDSGVYFCASSRRQGGLVKNTEAFFGQGTRLTVV.

This clonotype was counted ten times or more. V gene TRBV6-2 or TRBV6-3 combines with J gene TRBJ2-5; D gene ambiguous. The CDR3 runs 13 residues. Trimming removed 7 bases at V and 5 bases at J, with 14 bases between. Germline CDR1 is MNHEY and CDR2 is SVGEGT. CDR3 loop: CASMGSLGETQYF. CDR3 nucleotides: TGTGCCAGCATGGGTTCTCTGGGGGAGACCCAGTACTTC.

This clonotype is a singleton in its sample. V gene TRBV20-1 combines with J gene TRBJ2-1; weak D call: TRBD2 (5 bases). The germline V gene has CDR1 DFQATT and CDR2 SNEGSKA (reference sequence). There are 13 residues in the CDR3. Trimming took off 5 bases at V and 4 bases at J, with 12 bases between the two ends. The CDR3 DNA sequence: TGCAGTGCTCCGGGGTACGTGTACAATGAGCAGTTCTTC. Amino acids: CSAPGYVYNEQFF.

This clonotype counts as medium-sized. The chain couples TRBV6-1 to TRBJ1-2, with a weak D call TRBD1 (5 bases). The V and J ends lost 6 bases and 0 bases respectively, with 8 bases between them. Germline V gives CDR1 MNHNS, CDR2 SASEGT. The CDR3 is made up of 13 amino acids. CDR3 protein: CASRRDANYGYTF. CDR3 DNA: TGTGCCAGCAGGAGGGACGCTAACTATGGCTACACCTTC.

This clonotype is categorized as medium-sized. The chain employs TRBV10-3 and TRBJ2-1, with TRBD2 matching 12 bases. The CDR3 covers 14 residues. Germline loops: CDR1 ENHRY, CDR2 SYGVKD. The V gene end was trimmed by 10 bases and the J gene end by 7 bases; junction bases not matched to a gene: 8. CDR3 nucleotide sequence: TGTGCCACCCGCTCGACTAGCGGGGGAAATGAGCAGTTCTTC. It specifies CATRSTSGGNEQFF.

In regard to this clonotype: Here the CDR3 omits its conserved ending phenylalanine or tryptophan, so a read error is the likely source. It is unclear where the CDR3 begins or ends on the DNA, so no DNA is shown, and the CDR3 is as TCRdb lists it. This chain links TRBV15 with TRBJ2-6; the table's D call, TRBD1, has no DNA check behind it. Looked up from germline, CDR1 is LNHNV and CDR2 is YYDKDF (reference sequence). The CDR3 sequence runs 9 residues, both termini included. CDR3: CATSRDLGR.

This clonotype has only a few counts. The chain recombines TRBV6-1 with TRBJ2-7; TRBD2 matches at 15 bases. Looked up from germline, CDR1 is MNHNS and CDR2 is SASEGT. The junction had 3 bases not matched to a gene; V was cut back by 6 bases and J by 3 bases. The CDR3 runs 15 residues. CDR3 nucleotide sequence: TGTGCCAGCAGGGGGACTAGCGGGGGGTACTACGAGCAGTACGTC. Translating it yields CASRGTSGGYYEQYV.

The chain employs TRBV7-9 and TRBJ1-3; D is unclear. With 5 bases removed from V and 9 bases from J, the gap between germline ends came to 11 bases. CDR3 length equals 12 residues. Germline lookup yields CDR1 SEHNR and CDR2 FQNEAQ (reference sequence). The CDR3 spells CASSQHPGTIYF. DNA for the CDR3: TGTGCCAGCAGCCAACACCCAGGCACCATATATTTT.

Turning to this clonotype: A junction boundary mismatches the germline segment, possibly from a read error. The rearrangement uses TRBV6-5 and TRBJ2-7; D gene uncertain. CDR1 MNHEY and CDR2 SVGAGI come from the germline V gene. The CDR3 contains 15 residues. CDR3 bases: TGTGCCAGCAGTTACTTCACGAACAATGCCTACAAGCAGTACTTC. This encodes CASSYFTNNAYKQYF.

The genes are TRBV9 and TRBJ2-2; no clear D. Germline loops: CDR1 SGDLS, CDR2 YYNGEE. The length of the CDR3 is 13 residues. Between the trimmed V and J ends, which lost 0 bases and 4 bases, there was a span of 4 bases. The CDR3 DNA reads TGTGCCAGCAGCGTAGAGGGCACCGGGGAGCTGTTTTTT. It encodes CASSVEGTGELFF.

This clonotype counts as medium-sized (0.01 to 0.1%). The CDR3 is CASSLGVREQYV. The CDR3 nucleotides read TGTGCCAGCAGCTTGGGGGTACGCGAGCAGTACGTC. The gene calls are TRBV5-6 and TRBJ2-7; D is uncertain. The CDR3 spans 12 residues. Trimming removed 0 bases at V and 6 bases at J, with 7 bases between. CDR1 and CDR2 (germline): SGHDT, YYEEEE.

This chain uses TRBV14 with TRBJ1-2, with D unresolved. CDR1 is SGHDN and CDR2 is FVKESK in the germline V gene. CDR3 length equals 12 residues. Trimming removed 5 bases at V and 7 bases at J, with 11 bases between. As DNA, the CDR3 is TGTGCCAGCAGCGCCTGGTGGAGTGGCTACACCTTC. Translating gives CASSAWWSGYTF.

The chain uses TRBV5-1 and TRBJ2-3, with D maybe TRBD2 (7 bases). Per the germline V gene, CDR1 is SGHRS and CDR2 is YFSETQ. This CDR3 comprises 15 residues. V was trimmed by 2 bases and J by 5 bases, leaving 15 bases between them. As DNA, the CDR3 is TGCGCCAGCAGCTTTGGGGGGGGGGCCGAAGATACGCAGTATTTT. This gives the protein CASSFGGGAEDTQYF.

Within the sample, this clonotype is medium-sized. The J gene is TRBJ1-2, the V gene TRBV29-1, with TRBD1 matching 10 bases. The V segment lost 1 base and the J segment 8 bases; nucleotides outside the gene matches: 4. Germline lookup yields CDR1 SQVTM and CDR2 ANQGSEA. The CDR3 spans 13 residues. For the CDR3, the DNA is TGCAGCGTTGAAGTAGGACAGGGGGGAGGCTACACCTTC. Translating gives CSVEVGQGGGYTF.